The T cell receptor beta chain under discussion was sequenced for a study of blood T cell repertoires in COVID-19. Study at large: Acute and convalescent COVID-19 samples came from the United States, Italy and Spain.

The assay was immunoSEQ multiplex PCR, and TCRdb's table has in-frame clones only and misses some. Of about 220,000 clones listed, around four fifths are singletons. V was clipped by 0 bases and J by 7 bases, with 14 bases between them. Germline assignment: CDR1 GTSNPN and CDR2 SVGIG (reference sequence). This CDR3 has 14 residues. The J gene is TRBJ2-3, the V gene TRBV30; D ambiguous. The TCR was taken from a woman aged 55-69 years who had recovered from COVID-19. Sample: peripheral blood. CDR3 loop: CAWSVSLGPHTQYF. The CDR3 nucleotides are TGTGCCTGGAGTGTATCTCTAGGTCCTCATACGCAGTATTTT.